This T cell receptor beta chain originates from a study of T cell responses to AZD1222 COVID-19 vaccine (dated by TCRdb to about 2021). As for the study more broadly: TCR sequencing was performed for about 250 trial participants, of whom 207 were given two doses of AZD1222 and 26 were given two doses of MenACWY control vaccine. Enrollment into the trials was organized by age into subgroups of 18-55, 56-69 and 70-plus years, and those subgroups contained approximately 160, 26 and 62 TCR-sequenced participants, respectively.

The paper as a whole reports these results and caveats: No day 14 peak-response samples were available, so repertoires were characterized only after the peak T cell response. Reportedly, close to half of the unique spike-specific TCRs recognized epitopes lying outside the regions that are mutated in the B.1.351 and B.1.1.7 variants. The vaccine-associated CD4 TCRs covered the entire spike protein, and the dominant responses fell in regions 160-218 and 743-854. Participants were mostly white British, with more females than males. The authors suggested clonal diversity may have been underestimated. A significant rise in spike-specific TCR breadth and depth was observed after two AZD1222 doses relative to day 0 and relative to MenACWY recipients. The 56-69-year group was small, and its depth increase did not reach significance, likely because of low power. Only a handful of AZD1222 recipients were SARS-CoV-2 seropositive at baseline, limiting conclusions about previously exposed vaccinees.

The CDR3 regions of human TCRbeta chains were analyzed by immunosequencing. Per the authors' processing: TCRs in the repertoires were matched against a reference library of SARS-CoV-2-specific TCRs that had been generated with the MIRA antigen-specificity platform. Breadth was defined as the fraction of unique TCRs that were SARS-CoV-2-associated. Depth was defined as the fraction of total T cells that were SARS-CoV-2-associated. Each spike-specific TCR was assigned to its reactive spike region and to a CD4 or CD8 class using the MIRA data. Log10-transformed breadth and depth values were compared by one-way ANOVA with Sidak's multiple comparisons tests. Here the immuneACCESS table is served through TCRdb, limited to in-frame sequences with V and J called. Missing clones are a known gap in these copies; in checked studies unresolved V genes cover under half, and the rest lacks a known reason. The DNA was the basis for D and trimming; V, J and clone size are from that table. This sample holds approximately 84,000 clones; 70% to 90% were observed only once. The ten largest make up 8.5% to 12% of the sample.

Regarding this clone: No cognate antigen has been identified for it. No base qualities exist here, and no much larger clone lies one base off it.

The time point label of this sample denotes: about 28 days (+/-7) after the second vaccine dose. AZD1222 recipients whose second dose came at about 4 weeks and those whose second dose came at about 12 weeks were combined into one group, since spike-specific TCR depth and breadth did not differ between the two schedules. The vaccinee samples were drawn from two UK trials, COV001 and COV002, one of which was a single-blind randomized controlled phase 2/3 trial testing AZD1222 (ChAdOx1 nCoV-19) in healthy adults. For TCRbeta chain sequencing, PBMC samples were collected from trial participants at day 0 and at day 28 after the second dose. From the germline V gene, CDR1 is SQVTM and CDR2 is ANQGSEA. The CDR3 runs 12 residues from the cysteine to the phenylalanine. Solely the CDR3 DNA is kept, with 36 bases framed from the first base. V is pared back by 6 bases and J by 1 base, with 9 bases lying between the germline termini.

The V and J segments used are TRBV29-1 and TRBJ1-1, and possibly TRBD1, on 6 matching bases. The material was peripheral blood, obtained 28 days after the second AZD1222 dose. This sequence originates from an adult who received the AZD1222 COVID-19 vaccine. The DNA sequence reads TGCAGCGTGAGGGGGGGGAACACTGAAGCTTTCTTT. It encodes CSVRGGNTEAFF.